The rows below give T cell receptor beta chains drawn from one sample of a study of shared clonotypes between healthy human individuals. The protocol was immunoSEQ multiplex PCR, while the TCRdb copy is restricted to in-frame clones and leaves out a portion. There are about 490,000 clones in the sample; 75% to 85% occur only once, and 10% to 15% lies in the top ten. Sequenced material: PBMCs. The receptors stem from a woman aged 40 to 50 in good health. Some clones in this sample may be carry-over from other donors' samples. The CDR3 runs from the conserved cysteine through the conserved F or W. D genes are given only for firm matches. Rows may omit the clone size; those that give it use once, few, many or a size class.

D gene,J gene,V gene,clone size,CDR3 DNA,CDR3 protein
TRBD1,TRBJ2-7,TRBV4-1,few,TGCGCCAGCAGCCGCACCTGGACAGGGGACTACGAGCAGTACTTC,CASSRTWTGDYEQYF
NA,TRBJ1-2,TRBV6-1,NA,TGTGCCAGCACCGGGGGCCGTCCAGATGGCTACACCTTC,CASTGGRPDGYTF
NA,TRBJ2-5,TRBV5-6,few,TGTGCCAGCAGCTTGCGCCAGGGGACGGAGACCCAGTACTTC,CASSLRQGTETQYF
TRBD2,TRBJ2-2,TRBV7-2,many,TGTGCCAGCAGCGGGACTAGCGGGACCGGGGAGCTGTTTTTT,CASSGTSGTGELFF
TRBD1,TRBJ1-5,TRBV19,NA,TGTGCCAGCACAGGGGGCTCGGGACAGCCCCAGCATTTT,CASTGGSGQPQHF
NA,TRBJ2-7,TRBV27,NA,TGTGCCAGCAGTTTTAGGCGGGGCGCCCAAGAGCAGTACTTC,CASSFRRGAQEQYF
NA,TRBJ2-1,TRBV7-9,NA,TGTGCCAGCAGCTTAGGCCAGGGTGGCTACAATGAGCAGTTCTTC,CASSLGQGGYNEQFF
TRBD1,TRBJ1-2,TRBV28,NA,TGTGCCAGCAGCCCGGGACAGGGAATCTACACCTTC,CASSPGQGIYTF
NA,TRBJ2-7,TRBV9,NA,TGTGCCAGCAGCCCTGGTGTCCTAGCGAACAACTACGAGCAGTACTTC,CASSPGVLANNYEQYF
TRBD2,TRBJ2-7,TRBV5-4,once,TGTGCCAGCACCCTAGCGGGAGGTAGGGAGCAGTACTTC,CASTLAGGREQYF
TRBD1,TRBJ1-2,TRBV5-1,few,TGCGCCAGCAGCTTGGACACAGGGGGCTATGGCTACACCTTC,CASSLDTGGYGYTF
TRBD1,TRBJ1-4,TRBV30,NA,TGTGCCTGGAGTGTATTTCTGGGACAGGGGGTTGAAAAACTGTTTTTT,CAWSVFLGQGVEKLFF
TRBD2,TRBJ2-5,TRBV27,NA,TGTGCCAGCAGTTTATATGGGATCGGGCTAGCGGGAGTCGGGGAGACCCAGTACTTC,CASSLYGIGLAGVGETQYF
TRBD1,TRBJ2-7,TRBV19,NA,TGTGCCAGTACTAGGACAGGGAATTCCCACGAGCAGTACTTC,CASTRTGNSHEQYF
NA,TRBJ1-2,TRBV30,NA,TGTGCCTGGGGGACGGCGTATGGCTACACCTTC,CAWGTAYGYTF
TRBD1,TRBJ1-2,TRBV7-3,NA,TGTGCCAGCAGCCCTTCCCCGGACAGGGCGGGTGGCTACACCTTC,CASSPSPDRAGGYTF
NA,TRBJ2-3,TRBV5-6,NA,TGTGCCAGCAGCTTGGTCGCCAGTGGCACAGATACGCAGTATTTT,CASSLVASGTDTQYF
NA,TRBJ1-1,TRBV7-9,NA,TGTGCCAGCAGTCGGAGCGTTGAAGCTTTCTTT,CASSRSVEAFF
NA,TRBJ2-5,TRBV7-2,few,TGTGCCAGCAGCCTCATCGGAGGGGGCGTGGGAGAGACCCAGTACTTC,CASSLIGGGVGETQYF
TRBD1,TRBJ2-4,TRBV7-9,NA,TGTGCCAGCAGTCTAGGGGGACAGGGTGACATTCAGTACTTC,CASSLGGQGDIQYF
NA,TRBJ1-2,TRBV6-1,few,TGTGCCAGCACCCCGCTCGACGGCTACTATGGCTACACCTTC,CASTPLDGYYGYTF
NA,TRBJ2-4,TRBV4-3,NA,TGCGCCAGCAGCCAAGATCCGGCGGGTTTTCAGTACTTC,CASSQDPAGFQYF
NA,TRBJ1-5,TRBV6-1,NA,TGTGCCAGCAGTGATAGAGGGCTTAGCAATCAGCCCCAGCATTTT,CASSDRGLSNQPQHF
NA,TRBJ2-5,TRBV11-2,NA,TGTGCCAGCAGCCTGAAGGGACACCAGCAAGAGACCCAGTACTTC,CASSLKGHQQETQYF
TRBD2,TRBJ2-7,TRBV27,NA,TGTGCCAGCAGTTTGGGACTAGTTAACGAGCAGTACTTC,CASSLGLVNEQYF
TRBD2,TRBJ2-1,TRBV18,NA,TGTGCCAGCTCACCCCCGGCCAGCGGGGCGTACAATGAGCAGTTCTTC,CASSPPASGAYNEQFF
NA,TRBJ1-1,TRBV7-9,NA,TGTGCCAGCAGCGACCAAAAGAACACTGAAGCTTTCTTT,CASSDQKNTEAFF
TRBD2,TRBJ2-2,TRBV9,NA,TGTGCCAGCAAACTAGCGGGAGACGGCGGGGAGCTGTTTTTT,CASKLAGDGGELFF
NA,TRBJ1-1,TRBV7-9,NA,TGTGCCAGCCGATGGGCAGGCACGAACACTGAAGCTTTCTTT,CASRWAGTNTEAFF
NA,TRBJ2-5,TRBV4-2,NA,TGTGCCAGCAGCCAAGGGGGGCCGGGAGAGACCCAGTACTTC,CASSQGGPGETQYF
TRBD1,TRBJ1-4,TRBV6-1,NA,TGTGCCAGCAGTGAGAGTCAGGGGGACGGGAATGAAAAACTGTTTTTT,CASSESQGDGNEKLFF
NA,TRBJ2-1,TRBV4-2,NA,TGTGCCAGCAGCCAAGATGGGGGGACAACCTACAATGAGCAGTTCTTC,CASSQDGGTTYNEQFF
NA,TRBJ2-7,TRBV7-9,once,TGTGCCAGCAGCTTAGAGGAGCGGTACTACGAGCAGTACTTC,CASSLEERYYEQYF
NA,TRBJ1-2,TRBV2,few,TGTGCCAGCAGTGAATTAAGGTCGGGGGACTATGGCTACACCTTC,CASSELRSGDYGYTF
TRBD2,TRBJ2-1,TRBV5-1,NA,TGCGCCAGCAGGTCCGGGACTAGCGTCTACAATGAGCAGTTCTTC,CASRSGTSVYNEQFF
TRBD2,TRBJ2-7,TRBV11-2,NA,TGTGCCAGCAGCCTGGGACTAGGATTATACGAGCAGTACTTC,CASSLGLGLYEQYF
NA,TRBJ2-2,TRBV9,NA,TGTGCCAGCAGCTCAAGCTTAGCGAACACCGGGGAGCTGTTTTTT,CASSSSLANTGELFF
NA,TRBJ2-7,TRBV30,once,TGTGCCTGGAGTAGGACCCCTTCGGACGAGCAGTACTTC,CAWSRTPSDEQYF
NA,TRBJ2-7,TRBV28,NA,TGTGCCAGCAGTCTGGGACCCACCTACGAGCAGTACTTC,CASSLGPTYEQYF
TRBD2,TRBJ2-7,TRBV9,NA,TGTGCCAGCAGCGTAGGGGCTAGCGGGAACTCCTACGAGCAGTACTTC,CASSVGASGNSYEQYF
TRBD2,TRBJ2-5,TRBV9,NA,TGTGCCAGCAGCGTAGCTAGAGGACTAGCGGGGAAACAAGAGACCCAGTACTTC,CASSVARGLAGKQETQYF
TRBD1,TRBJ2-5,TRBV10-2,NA,TGCGCCAGCAGTGGACAGGGTGGCGAGACCCAGTACTTC,CASSGQGGETQYF
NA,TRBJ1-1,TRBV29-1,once,TGCAGCGTTGTGACTGGAACTGAAGCTTTCTTT,CSVVTGTEAFF
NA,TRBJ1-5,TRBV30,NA,TGTGCCTGGAGTGAGGGTATGTGGCAGCCCCAGCATTTT,CAWSEGMWQPQHF
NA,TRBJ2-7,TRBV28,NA,TGTGCCAGCAGTTACCTGCCCTACGAGCAGTACTTC,CASSYLPYEQYF
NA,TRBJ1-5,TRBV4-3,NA,TGCGCCAGCAGCCAAGATCAAGGTAGGAATCAGCCCCAGCATTTT,CASSQDQGRNQPQHF
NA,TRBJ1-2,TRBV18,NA,TGTGCCAGCTCACCAGGGCAGGATAGTTCGGGCGGCTACACCTTC,CASSPGQDSSGGYTF
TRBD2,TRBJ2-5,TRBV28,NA,TGTGCCAGCAGTTTTGGCGTGGCGGGGGGCCAAGAGACCCAGTACTTC,CASSFGVAGGQETQYF
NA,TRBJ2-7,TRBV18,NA,TGTGCCAGCTCACCCCGGGGCAGCTCACATTACGAGCAGTACTTC,CASSPRGSSHYEQYF
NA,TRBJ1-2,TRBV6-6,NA,TGTGCCAGCAGTTATGGCAGGGACTATGGCTACACCTTC,CASSYGRDYGYTF
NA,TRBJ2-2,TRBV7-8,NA,TGTGCCAGCAGCTTATCCTCAAACACCGGGGAGCTGTTTTTT,CASSLSSNTGELFF
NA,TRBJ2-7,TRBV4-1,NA,TGCGCCAGCAGCACCCGACAACGCGAGGAGCAGTACTTC,CASSTRQREEQYF
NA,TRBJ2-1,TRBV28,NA,TGTGCCAGCAGTGTCCTGGCTACTAATGGTGAGCAGTTCTTC,CASSVLATNGEQFF
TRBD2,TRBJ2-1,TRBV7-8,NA,TGTGCCAGCAGCCCACGAAGCGGGAGCTCCTACAATGAGCAGTTCTTC,CASSPRSGSSYNEQFF
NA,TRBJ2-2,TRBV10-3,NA,TGTGCCATCAGTGGATCTGTGGGGCCCTCGAACACCGGGGAGCTGTTTTTT,CAISGSVGPSNTGELFF
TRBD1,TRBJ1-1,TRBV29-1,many,TGCAGCGTGGGGACAGGGGGCAACACTGAAGCTTTCTTT,CSVGTGGNTEAFF
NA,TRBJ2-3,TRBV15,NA,TGTGCCACCAGCAGAGGAGGTGAAGATACGCAGTATTTT,CATSRGGEDTQYF